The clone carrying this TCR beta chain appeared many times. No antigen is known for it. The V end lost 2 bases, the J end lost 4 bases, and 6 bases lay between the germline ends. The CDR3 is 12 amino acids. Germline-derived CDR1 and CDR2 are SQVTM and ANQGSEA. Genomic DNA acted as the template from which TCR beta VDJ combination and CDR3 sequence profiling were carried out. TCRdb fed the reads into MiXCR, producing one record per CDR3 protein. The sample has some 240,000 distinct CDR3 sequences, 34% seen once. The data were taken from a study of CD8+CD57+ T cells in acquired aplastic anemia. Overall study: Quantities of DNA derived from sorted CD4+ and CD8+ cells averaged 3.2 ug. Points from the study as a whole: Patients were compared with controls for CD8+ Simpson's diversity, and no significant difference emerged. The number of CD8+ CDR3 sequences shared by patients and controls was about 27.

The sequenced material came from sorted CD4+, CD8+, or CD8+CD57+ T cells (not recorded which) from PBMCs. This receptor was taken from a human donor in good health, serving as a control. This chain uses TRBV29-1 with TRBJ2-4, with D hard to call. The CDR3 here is CSVEWEKNIQYF. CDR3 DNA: TGCAGCGTTGAATGGGAAAAAAACATTCAGTACTTC. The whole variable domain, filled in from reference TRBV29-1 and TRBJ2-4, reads SAVISQKPSRDICQRGTSLTIQCQVDSQVTMMFWYRQQPGQSLTLIATANQGSEATYESGFVIDKFPISRPNLTFSTLTVSNMSPEDSSIYLCSVEWEKNIQYFGAGTRLSVL.